This T cell receptor (beta chain) was retrieved from a study of OX40 agonist ivuxolimab in advanced cancers. The germline V gene encodes CDR1 SNHLY and CDR2 FYNNEI. J was trimmed by 1 base and V by 6 bases; bases with no gene match: 8. CDR3 size: 15 residues. Using immunoSEQ multiplex PCR, the repertoire was profiled, and TCRdb retains in-frame clones only, with some absent. The profile covers 55,000 to 80,000 clones, with approximately 89% appearing a single time and around 12% taken by the ten largest. This material consisted of CD4+ or CD8+ T cells sorted from blood, taken in a trial of the OX40 agonist ivuxolimab. V is TRBV2 and J is TRBJ1-1; 7 bases are shared with TRBD1. The sequence derives from an adult with an advanced solid tumor such as melanoma, head and neck, liver or kidney cancer. The CDR3 DNA is TGTGCCAGCAGGGACCCGACAGGGCGGAACACTGAAGCTTTCTTT. This sequence encodes CASRDPTGRNTEAFF. The whole variable domain, filled in from reference TRBV2 and TRBJ1-1, reads EPEVTQTPSHQVTQMGQEVILRCVPISNHLYFYWYRQILGQKVEFLVSFYNNEISEKSEIFDDQFSVERPDGSNFTLKIRSTKLEDSAMYFCASRDPTGRNTEAFFGQGTRLTVV.